The next 25 T cell receptor beta chains were all read from a single sample in a study of a mutant IDH1 vaccine in newly diagnosed glioma. Their antigen targets remain unknown. Noted time point: week 11, during vaccination. A single vaccine dose contained 300 ug of mutant IDH1 20-mer peptide, and topical imiquimod was used with it. Profiling relied on immunoSEQ multiplex PCR, and the TCRdb table lists in-frame clones only, not all of them. Of some 120,000 clones in the sample, 80% were seen once. Sequenced here: PBMCs, sampled from a glioma patient whose treatment included an IDH1 peptide vaccine. Every receptor here comes from a man aged 35 to 55 with glioma.

The chain combines TRBV19 with TRBJ2-2, with D maybe TRBD2 (6 bases). V shed 5 bases and J shed 4 bases, with 17 bases lying between them. The CDR3 has 16 amino acids. The germline V gene encodes CDR1 LNHDA and CDR2 SQIVND (reference sequence). This chain's CDR3 is CASSFPGGSVTGELFF. The DNA for the CDR3 is TGTGCCAGTAGTTTCCCTGGGGGGTCGGTCACCGGGGAGCTGTTTTTT.

V usage is TRBV7-2 and J usage is TRBJ2-7; 10 bases line up with TRBD2. Germline CDR1 and CDR2: SGHTA and FQGNSA. The trim removed 3 bases at V and 7 bases at J, leaving 9 bases unmatched. The CDR3 covers 15 residues. CDR3 residues: CASSFGLAVPSEQYF. The CDR3 bases are TGTGCCAGCAGCTTCGGACTAGCGGTTCCTTCAGAGCAGTACTTC.

The table lists this clone with a count of one. The rearrangement links TRBV11-2 to TRBJ2-7, with D unresolved. The CDR3 runs to 14 residues. Trimming removed 1 base at V and 4 bases at J, with 11 bases between. Germline-derived CDR1 and CDR2 are SGHAT and FQNNGV. This chain's CDR3 is CASSLVLPSYEQYF. For the CDR3, the DNA is TGTGCCAGCAGCTTAGTCCTTCCCTCTTACGAGCAGTACTTC.

This clone was seen repeatedly, ten times or more. V is TRBV12-5 and J is TRBJ1-5, with D possibly matching TRBD1 (5 bases). Germline V gene data show CDR1 as LGHNT and CDR2 as FRNRAP. This CDR3 spans 23 amino acids. Trimming stripped 0 bases from V and 4 bases from J, with 34 bases between. This CDR3 is CASGLVWSGQDNPRGLGNQPQHF. CDR3 bases: TGTGCTAGTGGTTTGGTATGGTCAGGTCAGGACAATCCTCGAGGCCTTGGGAATCAGCCCCAGCATTTT.

This chain connects TRBV21-1 to TRBJ1-2. TRBV21-1 constitutes a pseudogene. The CDR3 length is 17 residues. The CDR3 DNA reads TGTGCCAGCAGCAAACACCTAACACAAACCAAACCCTATGGCTACACCTTC. Amino acid sequence: CASSKHLTQTKPYGYTF.

The J gene is TRBJ1-1, the V gene TRBV7-2, with D unresolved. V was trimmed by 6 bases and J by 1 base, leaving 15 bases between them. The CDR3 consists of 15 residues. Looked up from germline, CDR1 is SGHTA and CDR2 is FQGNSA. DNA of the CDR3: TGTGCCAGCAGAAAAACAGAGGCGCGGAACACTGAAGCTTTCTTT. Translated: CASRKTEARNTEAFF.

The CDR3 DNA sequence: TGTGCCAGCAGCGTCACGTCCGGGAACTATGGCTACACCTTC. This codes for CASSVTSGNYGYTF. The chain links TRBV9 to TRBJ1-2, with D uncertain. The germline V gene encodes CDR1 SGDLS and CDR2 YYNGEE. The CDR3 extends over 14 amino acids. V lost 2 bases, J lost 2 bases, and 10 bases lay in between.

The chain links TRBV7-9 to TRBJ1-2; possible D gene TRBD1, 5 bases. The ends were cut back, 2 bases at V and 10 bases at J, with 14 bases in the middle. CDR3 length: 13 residues. Germline V lookup: CDR1 SEHNR, CDR2 FQNEAQ (reference sequence). Here the CDR3 reads CASSLSGLKDYTF. The CDR3 coding sequence is TGTGCCAGCAGCTTATCAGGGTTGAAAGACTACACCTTC.

The chain combines TRBV9 with TRBJ2-7; 10 bases agree with TRBD2. Germline lookup yields CDR1 SGDLS and CDR2 YYNGEE. J was trimmed by 1 base and V by 0 bases; bases with no gene match: 10. The CDR3 sequence is 18 residues long. CDR3 in amino acids: CASSVGLAGVGKSYEQYF. The CDR3, as DNA: TGTGCCAGCAGCGTAGGCCTAGCGGGAGTGGGTAAATCCTACGAGCAGTACTTC.

V usage is TRBV7-9 and J usage is TRBJ1-2; D not certain. The CDR3 has 14 residues. Per germline, CDR1 SEHNR and CDR2 FQNEAQ (reference sequence). The V gene lost 2 bases and the J gene lost 7 bases, with 14 bases spanning the gap. CDR3 sequence: CASSLWLTAIGYTF. CDR3 coding DNA: TGTGCCAGCAGCTTATGGTTAACAGCCATTGGCTACACCTTC. The full variable domain, its missing parts supplied by reference TRBV7-9 and TRBJ1-2, is DTGVSQNPRHKITKRGQNVTFRCDPISEHNRLYWYRQTLGQGPEFLTYFQNEAQLEKSRLLSDRFSAERPKGSFSTLEIQRTEQGDSAMYLCASSLWLTAIGYTFGSGTRLTVV.

This clone was observed a handful of times. An end of the junction does not agree with germline; a read error may underlie this. The V gene is TRBV7-7, the J gene TRBJ2-2; 9 bases fit TRBD2. The CDR3 has 15 residues. The V gene's germline CDR1 is SSHAT and CDR2 FNYEAQ (reference sequence). As DNA, the CDR3 is TGTGCTAGCAGCTCCATGACTAGCGGTACCGGGGAGCTGTTTTTT. Protein sequence: CASSSMTSGTGELFF.

The chain carries TRBV7-9 and TRBJ1-3, with a tentative D call TRBD1 (5 bases). Looked up from germline, CDR1 is SEHNR and CDR2 is FQNEAQ (reference sequence). V shed 1 base and J shed 0 bases, with 10 bases lying between them. The CDR3 runs to 16 residues. This chain's CDR3 is CASSLGQPGSGNTIYF. The CDR3 nucleotides are TGTGCCAGCAGCTTAGGACAGCCGGGCTCTGGAAACACCATATATTTT. Looking up the rest from reference TRBV7-9 and TRBJ1-3 gives the full variable domain: DTGVSQNPRHKITKRGQNVTFRCDPISEHNRLYWYRQTLGQGPEFLTYFQNEAQLEKSRLLSDRFSAERPKGSFSTLEIQRTEQGDSAMYLCASSLGQPGSGNTIYFGEGSWLTVV.

This clone was counted between two and nine times. The chain has TRBV6-6 and TRBJ1-5; no firm D call. The CDR3 loop spans 15 amino acids. CDR1 is MNHNY, CDR2 SVGAGI, per germline (reference sequence). V was shortened by 4 bases and J by 3 bases, with 13 bases between the two germline ends. The DNA of the CDR3 is TGTGCCAGCAGTTTCTCGGGCGGCTTCAATCAGCCCCAGCATTTT. It specifies CASSFSGGFNQPQHF.

This clone has only a few counts. The CDR3 reads CASSLPGGTANYGYTF. The CDR3 DNA reads as TGTGCCAGCAGCTTACCCGGCGGGACAGCTAACTATGGCTACACCTTC. The V gene is TRBV13, the J gene TRBJ1-2, with 7 bases lining up with TRBD1. Germline V gene sequence: CDR1 PRHDT, CDR2 FYEKMQ (reference sequence). CDR3 length: 16 amino acids. V lost 2 bases and J lost 0; bases outside the gene matches: 6.

This CDR3 reads CASSYRPGEPQHF. The CDR3 nucleotides read TGTGCCAGCAGTTACCGACCGGGGGAGCCCCAGCATTTT. The chain has TRBV6-5 and TRBJ1-5; maybe TRBD1 (5 bases). Trimming shortened V by 2 bases and J by 8 bases, and 10 bases separated the two germline ends. CDR1 is MNHEY and CDR2 is SVGAGI in the germline V gene. The CDR3 has 13 residues.

The chain is built from TRBV30 and TRBJ1-6; a weak D match, TRBD1 (6 bases). Germline V CDR1 and CDR2: GTSNPN, SVGIG (reference sequence). This CDR3 has 15 residues. The V end was cut by 4 bases, the J end by 7 bases, with 17 bases between. The CDR3 reads CAWKRPGTKNSPLHF. CDR3 nucleotides: TGTGCCTGGAAACGACCGGGGACAAAGAATTCACCCCTCCACTTT.

The genes are TRBV5-1 and TRBJ2-2, with TRBD1 matching 8 bases. Germline V lookup: CDR1 SGHRS, CDR2 YFSETQ. V was clipped by 4 bases and J by 2 bases; unmatched bases: 10. The CDR3 covers 17 residues. The CDR3 loop reads CASSDGSRGLNTGELFF. DNA for the CDR3: TGCGCCAGCAGCGATGGGAGCAGGGGGCTCAACACCGGGGAGCTGTTTTTT.

The rearrangement uses TRBV9 and TRBJ2-2; 12 nucleotides agree with TRBD2. The CDR3 loop spans 17 amino acids. CDR1 SGDLS and CDR2 YYNGEE come from the germline V gene. Trimming cost V 3 bases and J 7 bases; bases outside gene matches: 10. The CDR3 loop is CASSARLAGEIRGELFF. In DNA form, the CDR3 reads TGTGCCAGCAGCGCCCGACTAGCGGGGGAGATCCGCGGGGAGCTGTTTTTT.

The chain has TRBV6-6 and TRBJ1-2; 7 nucleotides match TRBD1. Germline CDR1 reads MNHNY; CDR2 reads SVGAGI (reference sequence). The ends lost 0 bases at V and 5 bases at J; junction bases unmatched: 9. The CDR3 covers 16 residues. The CDR3 DNA reads as TGTGCCAGCAGTTACTCTGGCCAGGGGGTGTTTTATGGCTACACCTTC. The encoded protein is CASSYSGQGVFYGYTF.

This chain joins TRBV28 and TRBJ1-1; unclear D gene. Germline-derived CDR1 and CDR2 are MDHEN and SYDVKM. The ends were cut back, 1 base at V and 1 base at J, with 13 bases in the middle. The CDR3 covers 16 residues. The CDR3 DNA reads as TGTGCCAGCAGTTTATTTGGGGTTCAAAGGAACACTGAAGCTTTCTTT. It encodes CASSLFGVQRNTEAFF.

This clone was detected only a few times. The chain combines TRBV19 with TRBJ1-5, with D possibly being TRBD1 (5 bases). The germline gives CDR1 LNHDA, CDR2 SQIVND (reference sequence). Trimming left V 6 bases short and J 7 bases short, with 19 bases between. The CDR3 contains 15 residues. The CDR3, as DNA: TGTGCCAGTAGGGCCAAGACAGTACCCCACCAGCCCCAGCATTTT. Its protein product is CASRAKTVPHQPQHF.

The chain is built from TRBV5-6 and TRBJ2-1; either TRBD1 or TRBD2 may fit D (5 bases each). The CDR3 spans 15 residues. From germline, CDR1 is SGHDT and CDR2 YYEEEE. Trimming took off 3 bases at V and 6 bases at J, with 16 bases between the two ends. The CDR3 region has the DNA TGTGCCAGCAGCTACGGGGCGGGCAGGGTCAATGAGCAGTTCTTC. Its translation is CASSYGAGRVNEQFF.

This sequence joins TRBV7-8 and TRBJ2-3; 11 bases agree with TRBD2. In germline, CDR1 is SGHVS, CDR2 FQNEAQ. Trimming cost V 5 bases and J 0 bases; bases outside gene matches: 4. The CDR3 runs to 16 residues. The CDR3 DNA is TGTGCCAGCAGCGCGGCTAGCGGGGGGAGCACAGATACGCAGTATTTT. It codes for CASSAASGGSTDTQYF. The whole variable domain, filled in from reference TRBV7-8 and TRBJ2-3, reads GAGVSQSPRYKVAKRGQDVALRCDPISGHVSLFWYQQALGQGPEFLTYFQNEAQLDKSGLPSDRFFAERPEGSVSTLKIQRTQQEDSAVYLCASSAASGGSTDTQYFGPGTRLTVL.

This clone was seen only a few times. The chain carries TRBV30 and TRBJ1-1, with a possible D match to TRBD1 (5 bases). V was trimmed by 4 bases and J by 1 base, leaving 16 bases between them. The germline V gene has CDR1 GTSNPN and CDR2 SVGIG (reference sequence). The CDR3 has 15 amino acids. The DNA of the CDR3 is TGTGCCTGGATAACCGGGACGCCAAGGAACACTGAAGCTTTCTTT. It yields the protein CAWITGTPRNTEAFF.

V gene TRBV2 combines with J gene TRBJ1-1; no firm D call. Germline V gene sequence: CDR1 SNHLY, CDR2 FYNNEI. Trimming cost V 1 base and J 2 bases, with 5 bases left between them. This CDR3 comprises 13 residues. CDR3 DNA: TGTGCCAGCAGTGAAGGGGATAACACTGAAGCTTTCTTT. Amino acids: CASSEGDNTEAFF. The whole variable domain, remainder taken from reference TRBV2 and TRBJ1-1, is EPEVTQTPSHQVTQMGQEVILRCVPISNHLYFYWYRQILGQKVEFLVSFYNNEISEKSEIFDDQFSVERPDGSNFTLKIRSTKLEDSAMYFCASSEGDNTEAFFGQGTRLTVV.